The 4 T cell receptor beta chains reported below all come from one sample, sequenced in a study of CD8 T cells in Susac syndrome. Random hexamers were used to reverse transcribe roughly 0.45 to 1 ug of RNA. MiXCR was run by TCRdb on the immunoSEQ multiplex PCR reads, yielding one entry per CDR3 protein. The data show some 160,000 distinct CDR3 sequences, approximately 96% seen once. The specimen was CD4+ T cells from PBMCs. The origin of the receptors is a human donor with Susac syndrome.

The V call is TRBV7-2, the J call TRBJ1-6; maybe TRBD1 (6 bases). V shed 5 bases and J shed 5 bases, with 19 bases lying between them. Germline CDR1 is SGHTA and CDR2 is FQGNSA. This CDR3 has 17 amino acids. The CDR3 nucleotides are TGTGCCAGCAGCCCGAATCAGGGGAGTGTGAATAATTCACCCCTCCACTTT. Amino acid sequence: CASSPNQGSVNNSPLHF.

The chain combines TRBV25-1 with TRBJ2-4, with D tentatively TRBD2 (5 bases). CDR3 size: 17 residues. Germline V gene lookup returns CDR1 MGHDK and CDR2 SYGVNS. V was clipped by 4 bases and J by 2 bases, with 18 bases between them. CDR3 nucleotides: TGTGCCAGCAGTGGGGATTGGGCTAGCCTTTCCAAAAACATTCAGTACTTC. Protein: CASSGDWASLSKNIQYF.

This sequence joins TRBV18 and TRBJ1-2; D is perhaps TRBD1 (5 bases). Looked up from germline, CDR1 is KGHSH and CDR2 is LQKENI. CDR3 length: 13 amino acids. V gave up 3 bases and J gave up 6 bases, with 11 bases separating them. CDR3 nucleotide sequence: TGTGCCAGCTCACCCGGGGGAAGAAATGGCTACACCTTC. Its protein product is CASSPGGRNGYTF.

The genes are TRBV4-2 and TRBJ2-7, with D possibly matching TRBD1 (6 bases). There are 16 residues in the CDR3. Germline CDR1 reads LGHNA; CDR2 reads YNFKEQ. Trimming cost V 2 bases and J 3 bases, with 17 bases left between them. The CDR3 here is CASSQISGAEVYEQYF. The DNA of the CDR3 is TGTGCCAGCAGCCAAATCTCAGGGGCTGAGGTCTACGAGCAGTACTTC.